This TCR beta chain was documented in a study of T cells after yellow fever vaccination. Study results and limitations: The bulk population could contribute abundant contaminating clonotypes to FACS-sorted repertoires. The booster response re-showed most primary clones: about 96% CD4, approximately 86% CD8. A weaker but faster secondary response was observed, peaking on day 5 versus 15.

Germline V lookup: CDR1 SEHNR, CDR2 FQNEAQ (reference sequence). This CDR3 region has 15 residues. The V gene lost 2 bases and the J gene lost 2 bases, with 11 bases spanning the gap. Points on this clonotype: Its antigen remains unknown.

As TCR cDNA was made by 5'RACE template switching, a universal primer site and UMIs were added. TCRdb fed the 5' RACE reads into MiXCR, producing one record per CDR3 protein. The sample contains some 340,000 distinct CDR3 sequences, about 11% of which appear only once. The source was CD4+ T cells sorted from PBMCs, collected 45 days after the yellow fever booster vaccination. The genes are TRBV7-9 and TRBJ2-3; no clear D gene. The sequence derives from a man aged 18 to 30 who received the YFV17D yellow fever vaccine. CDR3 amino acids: CASSLLVGITDTQYF. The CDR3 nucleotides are TGTGCCAGCAGCTTATTGGTAGGGATCACAGATACGCAGTATTTT.